The clone carrying this TCR beta chain appeared once. Its matching antigen is unknown. The CDR3 sequence is 11 residues long. Trimming removed 2 bases at V and 7 bases at J, with 8 bases between. The germline V gene has CDR1 DFQATT and CDR2 SNEGSKA (reference sequence). The data originate from a study of cytomegalovirus exposure and HLA in healthy donors. Findings of the study overall: The authors enumerated roughly 180 TCR beta chains as linked to cytomegalovirus.

TCRdb's copy holds only in-frame clones and misses some; the assay was immunoSEQ multiplex PCR. The sample carries about 140,000 clones, more than 85% recorded once. The clonotype originates from a man between 18 and 29 years old in good health and CMV-seropositive. The chain combines TRBV20-1 with TRBJ1-1; D uncertain. Source material: PBMCs. The CDR3 DNA reads as TGCAGTGCTAGATCGGGGTTTGAAGCTTTCTTT. Translation gives CSARSGFEAFF.